Shown below are 15 T cell receptor beta chains from a single sample sequenced in a study of cytomegalovirus exposure and HLA in healthy donors. The PCR made use of 60 Vbeta and 13 Jbeta primers. Assay used: immunoSEQ multiplex PCR; TCRdb lists only in-frame clones, some missing. The sample records 90,000 to 120,000 clones, 73% being singletons. Sequenced: PBMCs. Receptors originate from a man in his thirties or forties in good health and CMV-seronegative.

The chain recombines TRBV7-2 with TRBJ2-1, with TRBD2 matching 7 bases. V gave up 0 bases and J gave up 3 bases; unmatched junction bases: 5. The CDR3 contains 16 residues. Germline CDR1 SGHTA, CDR2 FQGNSA. The CDR3 nucleotides are TGTGCCAGCAGCTTAGCGGGGGGGGACTACTACAATGAGCAGTTCTTC. Its translation: CASSLAGGDYYNEQFF. Full variable domain (missing parts from reference TRBV7-2 and TRBJ2-1): GAGVSQSPSNKVTEKGKDVELRCDPISGHTALYWYRQSLGQGLEFLIYFQGNSAPDKSGLPSDRFSAERTGGSVSTLTIQRTQQEDSAVYLCASSLAGGDYYNEQFFGPGTRLTVL.

The V and J genes are TRBV28 and TRBJ2-2; TRBD2 might be the D (7 bases). Trimming shortened V by 1 base and J by 3 bases, and 9 bases separated the two germline ends. CDR3 length equals 15 residues. Germline V gene lookup returns CDR1 MDHEN and CDR2 SYDVKM. CDR3 DNA sequence: TGTGCCAGCAGTTTATCGGGGGGCTACACCGGGGAGCTGTTTTTT. It is translated as CASSLSGGYTGELFF. The variable domain in full, completed from reference TRBV28 and TRBJ2-2, reads DVKVTQSSRYLVKRTGEKVFLECVQDMDHENMFWYRQDPGLGLRLIYFSYDVKMKEKGDIPEGYSVSREKKERFSLILESASTNQTSMYLCASSLSGGYTGELFFGEGSRLTVL.

The J gene is TRBJ2-1, the V gene TRBV10-3, with 12 bases fitting TRBD1. V was clipped by 5 bases and J by 10 bases; unmatched bases: 12. CDR1 ENHRY and CDR2 SYGVKD come from the germline V gene. This CDR3 region has 16 residues. CDR3 sequence reads: CAISSSGTGGAGEQFF. CDR3 DNA sequence: TGTGCCATCAGTAGCAGCGGGACAGGGGGCGCAGGAGAGCAGTTCTTC.

The chain carries TRBV2 and TRBJ2-2; D is unclear. The CDR3 is made up of 12 amino acids. The germline V gene encodes CDR1 SNHLY and CDR2 FYNNEI. V gave up 4 bases and J gave up 6 bases, with 6 bases separating them. The CDR3 DNA is TGTGCCAGCAGTGGGGCAGCCGGGGAGCTGTTTTTT. Amino acids: CASSGAAGELFF.

The chain couples TRBV9 to TRBJ2-1, with TRBD2 identical over 8 bases. Trimming at V came to 4 bases and at J to 2 bases, leaving 8 bases not matched to a gene. CDR1 SGDLS and CDR2 YYNGEE come from the germline V gene. The CDR3 consists of 16 residues. In nucleotides, the CDR3 is TGTGCCAGCAGCCCCCCTCGCGGGAGGACCTACAATGAGCAGTTCTTC. It is translated as CASSPPRGRTYNEQFF.

This clone was detected a few times. The chain couples TRBV6-5 to TRBJ1-2; TRBD1 aligns across 8 bases. J was trimmed by 13 bases and V by 6 bases; bases with no gene match: 16. Per germline, CDR1 MNHEY and CDR2 SVGAGI. This CDR3 has 14 amino acids. The CDR3 loop reads CASSPNLQGVESTF. Here the CDR3 DNA reads TGTGCCAGCAGCCCCAACCTACAGGGGGTGGAAAGCACCTTC.

This rearrangement joins TRBV27 to TRBJ2-3; 7 bases are a match to TRBD1. This CDR3 is built from 11 residues. The germline CDR1 and CDR2 sequences are MNHEY and SMNVEV (reference sequence). J gave up 15 bases and V 4 bases, and 7 bases lay outside the gene matches. CDR3 DNA: TGTGCCAGCAGTTCCCGGGACAGCGCTTATTTT. Protein product: CASSSRDSAYF.

V is TRBV19 and J is TRBJ2-7; TRBD2 matches 11 bases. This CDR3 region has 14 residues. V shed 5 bases, J shed 2 bases, and the junction held 2 bases outside the gene matches. Germline CDR1 is LNHDA and CDR2 is SQIVND (reference sequence). CDR3 DNA sequence: TGTGCCAGTAGTCTGACTAGCGGGACCTACGAGCAGTACTTC. Protein product: CASSLTSGTYEQYF.

CDR3 region: CASTRDRGEILFF. In DNA, the CDR3 is TGTGCCAGCACCCGGGACAGGGGAGAGATACTGTTTTTT. The chain recombines TRBV2 with TRBJ1-4; 10 nucleotides align to TRBD1. The CDR3 consists of 13 residues. The germline V gene encodes CDR1 SNHLY and CDR2 FYNNEI. The V and J ends lost 7 bases and 13 bases, in that order; junction bases with no gene match: 9.

V is TRBV2 and J is TRBJ2-1; maybe TRBD2 (6 bases). The germline V and J ends were trimmed by 4 bases and 0 bases, with 7 bases remaining between them. In germline, CDR1 is SNHLY, CDR2 FYNNEI. The CDR3 has 14 amino acids. DNA of the CDR3: TGTGCCAGCAGTGTGCGGGGCTCCTACAATGAGCAGTTCTTC. This codes for CASSVRGSYNEQFF.

The chain has TRBV27 and TRBJ2-7, with 14 bases lining up with TRBD2. V lost 3 bases and J lost 4; bases outside the gene matches: 2. This CDR3 is built from 15 residues. Germline V lookup: CDR1 MNHEY, CDR2 SMNVEV (reference sequence). CDR3 DNA sequence: TGTGCCAGCAGTTTTGGGACTAGCGGGGGTTACGAGCAGTACTTC. The encoded protein is CASSFGTSGGYEQYF.

V gene TRBV13 combines with J gene TRBJ1-2; 10 nucleotides align to TRBD1. Germline trimming cut 5 bases from V and 8 bases from J; bases unmatched to any gene: 5. The CDR3 consists of 13 residues. From germline, CDR1 is PRHDT and CDR2 FYEKMQ (reference sequence). The CDR3 sequence: CASSLTGGDGYTF. In DNA, the CDR3 is TGTGCCAGCAGCCTGACAGGGGGCGACGGCTACACCTTC.

This clone has more than one count but fewer than ten. This sequence joins TRBV27 and TRBJ2-7; D is unclear. CDR1 and CDR2 from the germline V gene are MNHEY and SMNVEV (reference sequence). The germline V and J ends were trimmed by 3 bases and 1 base, with 7 bases remaining between them. This CDR3 is built from 13 residues. CDR3 sequence (DNA): TGTGCCAGCAGTTTCGGCGGATCCTACGAGCAGTACTTC. Translation: CASSFGGSYEQYF.

V is TRBV29-1 and J is TRBJ2-7; possible D gene TRBD1, 6 bases. Germline V gene sequence: CDR1 SQVTM, CDR2 ANQGSEA. The CDR3 runs to 13 residues. Trimming left V 7 bases short and J 5 bases short, with 18 bases between. In nucleotides, the CDR3 is TGCAGCGCTACCACAGGGTTAGTCCACGAGCAGTACTTC. Translation: CSATTGLVHEQYF.

V and J are TRBV30 and TRBJ1-3; 7 nucleotides agree with TRBD1. V lost 3 bases and J lost 6; bases outside the gene matches: 5. CDR1 and CDR2 (germline): GTSNPN, SVGIG (reference sequence). The CDR3 loop spans 13 amino acids. The CDR3 here is CAWRGTVTNTIYF. CDR3 sequence (DNA): TGTGCCTGGAGAGGGACAGTGACAAACACCATATATTTT.